Following are 4 T cell receptor beta chains from one sample sequenced in a study of blood T cell repertoires in COVID-19. Only in-frame clones appear in the TCRdb table, and some are missing; sequencing was by immunoSEQ multiplex PCR. The sample gives about 120,000 clones, about 86% of which show up once; about 2% is in the top ten. Source material: peripheral blood. The origin of the receptors is a woman aged 45-59 years with acute or convalescent COVID-19.

The chain has TRBV7-2 and TRBJ2-1; 16 bases agree with TRBD2. CDR1 is SGHTA and CDR2 is FQGNSA in the germline V gene. The CDR3 loop spans 16 amino acids. After removal of 6 bases from V and 9 bases from J, the junction contained 8 bases not matched to a gene. The CDR3 bases are TGTGCCAGCAGTCTGGGACTAGCGGGAGGGCCGGCTGAGCAGTTCTTC. Translated, it gives CASSLGLAGGPAEQFF.

This sequence joins TRBV19 and TRBJ2-3; tentative D call: TRBD2 (6 bases). The CDR3 has 15 residues. The germline CDR1 and CDR2 sequences are LNHDA and SQIVND (reference sequence). The V end was cut by 6 bases, the J end by 0 bases, with 13 bases between. CDR3 sequence (DNA): TGTGCCAGTAGCGGGGGTTCATCTAGCACAGATACGCAGTATTTT. Protein: CASSGGSSSTDTQYF.

The chain has TRBV7-9 and TRBJ2-7, with D perhaps TRBD2 (5 bases). Trimming took off 5 bases at V and 3 bases at J, with 17 bases between the two ends. The CDR3 spans 15 residues. CDR1 and CDR2 (germline): SEHNR, FQNEAQ (reference sequence). The CDR3 DNA reads TGTGCCAGCAGCCCACTAAAGGCGGGCAGCTACGAGCAGTACTTC. Protein sequence: CASSPLKAGSYEQYF.

This clone was seen only a few times. The chain carries TRBV19 and TRBJ1-1, with D tentatively TRBD1 (5 bases). With 3 bases removed from V and 1 base from J, the gap between germline ends came to 9 bases. The CDR3 is made up of 14 amino acids. Germline-derived CDR1 and CDR2 are LNHDA and SQIVND (reference sequence). The DNA of the CDR3 is TGTGCCAGTAGTATTTCGACAGCGAACACTGAAGCTTTCTTT. The encoded protein is CASSISTANTEAFF.